These T cell receptor beta chains were read from a single sample in a study of blood T cell repertoires in COVID-19. TCRdb's table, derived via immunoSEQ multiplex PCR, lists solely in-frame clones and lacks some. The table has roughly 200,000 clones, more than 80% seen once; the top ten hold more than 5.5%. The sample taken for sequencing was PBMCs or T cells enriched from blood (not recorded which). The receptor source for this set is a man aged 40-49 years who had recovered from COVID-19. Both conserved end residues are part of each CDR3. The D gene is left open where the match is weak. Size is stated for part of the rows, as once, few or many counts, or as a class when the clone is expanded.

v_gene,j_gene,d_gene,abundance,CDR3nt,CDR3aa
TRBV19,TRBJ2-1,-,-,TGTGCCAGTGGTCTTGAGGGCAATGAGCAGTTCTTC,CASGLEGNEQFF
TRBV5-1,TRBJ2-3,-,-,TGCGCCAGCAGCTTCCGGGACTTTCGCACAGATACGCAGTATTTT,CASSFRDFRTDTQYF
TRBV2,TRBJ1-1,TRBD1,-,TGTGCCAGCAGTCTGGGACAGGGTGAAGCTTTCTTT,CASSLGQGEAFF
TRBV19,TRBJ2-3,-,few,TGTGCCAGTAGTAGACGGACAGAAGCAGATACGCAGTATTTT,CASSRRTEADTQYF
TRBV5-1,TRBJ2-7,-,-,TGCGCCAGCAGCTTTAACTTCCCCGACGAGCAGTACTTC,CASSFNFPDEQYF
TRBV5-1,TRBJ2-7,-,-,TGCGCCAGCAGCTTGGTAGGTAGCGCAGCCTCCTACGAGCAGTACTTC,CASSLVGSAASYEQYF
TRBV5-6,TRBJ1-2,TRBD1,-,TGTGCCAGCAGCTCCCGGGACAGGGGATTAGGCTACACCTTC,CASSSRDRGLGYTF
TRBV2,TRBJ1-6,-,few,TGTGCCAGCATCCTAAACCCCCAGGGCCCTTCACCCCTCCACTTT,CASILNPQGPSPLHF
TRBV4-1,TRBJ1-1,TRBD1,-,TGCGCCAGCAGCCAAGAGGTGACAGGGGGCTCCCTGAACACTGAAGCTTTCTTT,CASSQEVTGGSLNTEAFF
TRBV2,TRBJ1-6,-,-,TGTGCCAGCAGTGAATACAGGGCCAATTCACCCCTCCACTTT,CASSEYRANSPLHF
TRBV28,TRBJ2-5,-,-,TGTGCCAGCACAAGAACAATGGGCAGGGGCGAAGAGACCCAGTACTTC,CASTRTMGRGEETQYF
TRBV28,TRBJ1-1,-,-,TGTGCCAGCAGCTCTGGGGCCGGGCAAGCTTTCTTT,CASSSGAGQAFF
TRBV28,TRBJ2-7,TRBD1,-,TGTGCCAGCAGTCCCGCCGGGACAGGGAGCTCCTACGAGCAGTACTTC,CASSPAGTGSSYEQYF
TRBV3-1/TRBV3-2,TRBJ2-7,-,-,TGTGCCAGCAGCCTCGAGAACGAGCAGTACTTC,CASSLENEQYF
TRBV5-4,TRBJ1-3,TRBD1,-,TGTGCCAGCAGCTGGGGGGACAGACCCTCTGGAAACACCATATATTTT,CASSWGDRPSGNTIYF
TRBV28,TRBJ2-5,-,once,TGTGCCAGCAGTCTCCCCCCCAGGGCTGAGACCCAGTACTTC,CASSLPPRAETQYF
TRBV5-1,TRBJ1-1,TRBD1,-,TGCGCCAGCAGCCCGGGGACAGGGGCCGCTTTCTTT,CASSPGTGAAFF
TRBV18,TRBJ2-5,-,few,TGTGCCAGCTCACCATCTTCTGGGGGCCAGCGGGGAGAGACCCAGTACTTC,CASSPSSGGQRGETQYF
TRBV9,TRBJ2-1,TRBD2,-,TGTGCCAGCAGCGTCGGGGGTAGCGGGGGTGTGCAGTTCTTC,CASSVGGSGGVQFF
TRBV7-5,TRBJ2-1,-,-,TGTGCCAGAAGCTCGGGAAACTCCAATGAGCAGTTCTTC,CARSSGNSNEQFF
TRBV29-1,TRBJ2-3,-,-,TGCAGCGTTGACGGCAGGGTCTCAGATACGCAGTATTTT,CSVDGRVSDTQYF
TRBV30,TRBJ2-1,TRBD1,-,TGTGCCTGGAACCGGGACAGGGTGTACAATGAGCAGTTCTTC,CAWNRDRVYNEQFF
TRBV4-1,TRBJ1-3,TRBD1,-,TGCGCCAGCAGCCAGCCGGGACAGGGAAACACCATATATTTT,CASSQPGQGNTIYF
TRBV4-1,TRBJ2-3,-,-,TGCGCCAGCAGCAGCTCTGGGGGCCCCCACACAGATACGCAGTATTTT,CASSSSGGPHTDTQYF
TRBV29-1,TRBJ1-1,-,-,TGCAGCGTACAGGGTTCTGAAGCTTTCTTT,CSVQGSEAFF
TRBV7-2,TRBJ2-3,TRBD2,few,TGTGCCAGCAGCCGGTATAGCGGGGGGGCGGATACGCAGTATTTT,CASSRYSGGADTQYF
TRBV9,TRBJ2-3,TRBD2,-,TGTGCCAGCACGACGTCGACTAGCGGGAGCACTAGCACAGATACGCAGTATTTT,CASTTSTSGSTSTDTQYF
TRBV7-9,TRBJ2-1,TRBD2,-,TGTGCCAGCAGCCCGCGGGGGGGAGTCCCGAATGAGCAGTTCTTC,CASSPRGGVPNEQFF
TRBV27,TRBJ2-7,TRBD1,-,TGTGCCAGCAGACGGACAGGGGAAATCCACGAGCAGTACTTC,CASRRTGEIHEQYF
TRBV29-1,TRBJ1-2,-,-,TGCAGCGTTGTCCCTACCGATCGGGGGAACTATGGCTACACCTTC,CSVVPTDRGNYGYTF
TRBV7-3,TRBJ2-2,TRBD1,-,TGTGCCAGCAGCTTATTCTCCCTTAGCGAACAGGGGGCTGACACCGGGGAGCTGTTTTTT,CASSLFSLSEQGADTGELFF
TRBV5-1,TRBJ1-2,TRBD1,-,TGCGCCAGCAGCCTGGGACAGCTGGACTATGGCTACACCTTC,CASSLGQLDYGYTF
TRBV28,TRBJ1-1,-,-,TGTGCCAGCAGTTTATACAGGGAGAACACTGAAGCTTTCTTT,CASSLYRENTEAFF
TRBV11-2,TRBJ2-2,-,-,TGTGCCAGCAGCATTTCGGAGTTTTACACCGGGGAGCTGTTTTTT,CASSISEFYTGELFF
TRBV27,TRBJ2-1,TRBD1,-,TGTGCCACTAAGACAGGGGCCGCGAGTGAGCAGTTCTTC,CATKTGAASEQFF
TRBV19,TRBJ1-3,-,-,TGTGCCAGTAGATTCGGACAGAGCTCTGGAAACACCATATATTTT,CASRFGQSSGNTIYF
TRBV10-1,TRBJ1-1,-,-,TGCGCCAGCAGTCATTCCCCGGACACTGAAGCTTTCTTT,CASSHSPDTEAFF
TRBV2,TRBJ2-3,-,-,TGTGCCAGCCTTATGAGGGGGTACACAGATACGCAGTATTTT,CASLMRGYTDTQYF
TRBV29-1,TRBJ1-2,-,-,TGCAGCGTTGACGGGTATGGCTACACCTTC,CSVDGYGYTF
TRBV5-8,TRBJ1-1,TRBD1,-,TGTGCCAGCAGCTTGGCGGAGGGGACAGGTTTGAACACTGAAGCTTTCTTT,CASSLAEGTGLNTEAFF
TRBV9,TRBJ2-3,TRBD2,many,TGTGCCAGCAGCTCAACCACCGCGGGGGGCCGCACAGATACGCAGTATTTT,CASSSTTAGGRTDTQYF
TRBV18,TRBJ1-1,-,-,TGTGCCAGCTCACCCGACAGACTCACTGAAGCTTTCTTT,CASSPDRLTEAFF
TRBV6-6,TRBJ1-6,TRBD1,-,TGTGCCAGCAGTTCGCCGGGACAGGTAGATTCACCCCTCCACTTT,CASSSPGQVDSPLHF
TRBV28,TRBJ2-7,-,-,TGTGCCAGCAGTTTAGTGGGAGGGGGTGCATACGAGCAGTACTTC,CASSLVGGGAYEQYF
TRBV13,TRBJ2-5,-,-,TGTGCCAGCCGGCTAGCTCACGGGGGGACCCAGTACTTC,CASRLAHGGTQYF
TRBV30,TRBJ1-1,-,-,TGTGCCTGGAGTGTACTTTATCGAGGGCCTGAAGCTTTCTTT,CAWSVLYRGPEAFF
TRBV14,TRBJ1-1,-,-,TGTGCCAGCAGCCAACAACACGAGAACACTGAAGCTTTCTTT,CASSQQHENTEAFF
TRBV5-6,TRBJ1-1,TRBD1,-,TGTGCCAGCAGCTTGAGGGGGCTAAACACTGAAGCTTTCTTT,CASSLRGLNTEAFF
TRBV5-8,TRBJ1-5,-,-,TGTGCCAGCAGCTTAGAAGGAGGCCACGATCAGCCCCAGCATTTT,CASSLEGGHDQPQHF
TRBV5-5,TRBJ2-6,TRBD1,-,TGTGCCAGCAGCTTACGACAGGGCACTGGGGCCAACGTCCTGACTTTC,CASSLRQGTGANVLTF
TRBV6-6,TRBJ2-7,-,once,TGTGCCAGCAGTTACTCGAGGGGGAACACCTACGAGCAGTACTTC,CASSYSRGNTYEQYF
TRBV9,TRBJ1-1,-,-,TGTGCCAGCAGCGTAGGAGGCGAGGTTAAAGCTTTCTTT,CASSVGGEVKAFF
TRBV12-5,TRBJ2-7,TRBD1,-,TGTGCTAGTGGTTTGGTGACAGGGGGTGGGTACGAGCAGTACTTC,CASGLVTGGGYEQYF
TRBV28,TRBJ2-3,TRBD1,-,TGTGCCAGCAGTTTTCGGGGACAGGGGACAGATACGCAGTATTTT,CASSFRGQGTDTQYF
TRBV27,TRBJ1-2,-,-,TGTGCCAGCAGTCCCCTTGCGGCTCTAGATGGCTACACCTTC,CASSPLAALDGYTF
TRBV24-1,TRBJ2-7,-,-,TGTGCCACCAGGCGGGGCCAACAAGTAACCTACGAGCAGTACTTC,CATRRGQQVTYEQYF
TRBV7-2,TRBJ1-1,-,-,TGTGCCAGCAGTAAAAGGAGGAGCCTCAACACTGAAGCTTTCTTT,CASSKRRSLNTEAFF
TRBV9,TRBJ1-1,-,-,TGTGCCAGCAGCGTAGACCCGGGTGGGGGGGTGAACACTGAAGCTTTCTTT,CASSVDPGGGVNTEAFF
TRBV30,TRBJ1-2,-,-,TGTGCCTGGAGGTCTCGGGGGGTGGACTATGGCTACACCTTC,CAWRSRGVDYGYTF